The rows below give T cell receptor beta chains drawn from one sample of a study of blood T cell repertoires in COVID-19. The data were produced by immunoSEQ multiplex PCR, yet TCRdb's version contains in-frame clones alone and is incomplete. The table lists about 150,000 clones, 65% to 90% of them singletons. What was sequenced was peripheral blood. The receptors come from a woman aged 45-65 years with acute or convalescent COVID-19. Both conserved end residues are part of each CDR3. The D gene is left open where the match is weak. Rows give clone size only sometimes, using once, few, many, or a class for an expanded clone.

few	TRBV19	.	TRBJ2-7	TGTGCCAGTGGGCGGGGTGGGGTCTACGAGCAGTACTTC	CASGRGGVYEQYF
.	TRBV5-1	TRBD1	TRBJ2-7	TGCGCCAGCAGCACGGGACAGGGGGGTAACGAGCAGTACTTC	CASSTGQGGNEQYF
once	TRBV4-2	.	TRBJ2-7	TGTGCCAGCAGCCAACAACTAGGGGCGGGGGCGTACGAGCAGTACTTC	CASSQQLGAGAYEQYF
.	TRBV7-9	TRBD2	TRBJ2-1	TGTGCCAGCAGCTTAGTAAGGACTAGCGGGAGGGTCGATGAGCAGTTCTTC	CASSLVRTSGRVDEQFF
.	TRBV23-1	TRBD2	TRBJ2-1	TGCGCCAGCAACAGGACTAGCGGGGGGGACAATGAGCAGTTCTTC	CASNRTSGGDNEQFF
once	TRBV7-2	TRBD1	TRBJ2-2	TGTGCCAGCAGCTTCCGACAGGGGACCGGGGAGCTGTTTTTT	CASSFRQGTGELFF
few	TRBV19	.	TRBJ1-5	TGTGCCAGTAGTATACAAAATAGCAATCAGCCCCAGCATTTT	CASSIQNSNQPQHF
.	TRBV6-5	.	TRBJ2-2	TGTGCCAGCAGTTACTGGGTTGCAGGCACCGGGGAGCTGTTTTTT	CASSYWVAGTGELFF
.	TRBV21-1	.	TRBJ1-5	TGTGACAAAGCAAGGGGGATACGAGGACATGGCAATCAGCCCCAGCATTTT	CDKARGIRGHGNQPQHF
few	TRBV7-2	TRBD1	TRBJ1-1	TGTGCCAGCAGCTTAGCGTCAGGGGGCGAAGCTTTCTTT	CASSLASGGEAFF
.	TRBV4-3	TRBD1	TRBJ1-4	TGCGCCAGCAGCCAAGATCTAGTCAGAGGACAGGGGGCAACTAATGAAAAACTGTTTTTT	CASSQDLVRGQGATNEKLFF
.	TRBV12-3/TRBV12-4	TRBD2	TRBJ2-3	TGTGCCGCGACTAGCGGGAGCACAGATACGCAGTATTTT	CAATSGSTDTQYF
.	TRBV7-2	.	TRBJ2-7	TGTGCCAGCAGCTTAACGGGATCAGGGGTGGCGAGCGAGCAGTACTTC	CASSLTGSGVASEQYF
.	TRBV19	TRBD1	TRBJ1-1	TGTGCCAGTAGTATAAACAGGGGCAACACTGAAGCTTTCTTT	CASSINRGNTEAFF
few	TRBV29-1	TRBD1	TRBJ1-2	TGCAGCGTAGGGACAGGGTCAGCGCTCTATGGCTACACCTTC	CSVGTGSALYGYTF
.	TRBV19	.	TRBJ2-1	TGTGCCAGTAGTATTTCGGACACCCCTGGTACCTACAATGAGCAGTTCTTC	CASSISDTPGTYNEQFF
.	TRBV6-5	.	TRBJ2-1	TGTGCCAGCAGTTACACCTCCCGGGAGAATATGTATGAGCAGTTCTTC	CASSYTSRENMYEQFF
.	TRBV9	.	TRBJ2-2	TGTGCCAGCACCCTCACAATCACCGGGGAGCTGTTTTTT	CASTLTITGELFF
.	TRBV6-5	.	TRBJ2-1	TGTGCCAGCAGTTACTCGCGAGAGCAGTTCTTC	CASSYSREQFF
.	TRBV5-6	.	TRBJ2-1	TGTGCCAGCAGCCTTCTAGGGGGTCCGATACGGGAGCAGTTCTTC	CASSLLGGPIREQFF
.	TRBV7-3	.	TRBJ1-1	TGTGCCAGCAGCTTAACCACAGGGTCGTTCACTGAAGCTTTCTTT	CASSLTTGSFTEAFF
.	TRBV28	.	TRBJ1-2	TGTGCCACCTACAGGGTTCGGATAAACGGCTACACCTTC	CATYRVRINGYTF
.	TRBV7-9	.	TRBJ1-5	TGTGCCAGCAGCCTCACATCCAATCAGCCCCAGCATTTT	CASSLTSNQPQHF
.	TRBV12-3/TRBV12-4	TRBD1	TRBJ1-3	TGTGCCAGCAGGACAGGGGTGGGAAACACCATATATTTT	CASRTGVGNTIYF
few	TRBV19	.	TRBJ2-7	TGTGCCAGTAGTATCGGGAGCTCCTACGAGCAGTACTTC	CASSIGSSYEQYF
.	TRBV2	.	TRBJ2-7	TGTGCCAGCAGTGAAGGCGGGTTCAGTAGCTCCTACGAGCAGTACTTC	CASSEGGFSSSYEQYF
.	TRBV5-6	TRBD1	TRBJ1-1	TGTGCCAGCAGCCACTACCAAAGACAGGGGTGGACTGAAGCTTTCTTT	CASSHYQRQGWTEAFF
.	TRBV6-2/TRBV6-3	TRBD1	TRBJ2-6	TGTGCCAGCAGTTATGTTACAGGGGATCCTGGGGCCAACGTCCTGACTTTC	CASSYVTGDPGANVLTF
.	TRBV28	.	TRBJ1-4	TGTGCCAGCAGTTCGCTGGTGGGAGATGGGTATAAACTGTTTTTT	CASSSLVGDGYKLFF
.	TRBV7-3	.	TRBJ2-3	TGTGCCAGCAGCTTAACGGGGGGAACTATCGATACGCAGTATTTT	CASSLTGGTIDTQYF
.	TRBV4-1	TRBD1	TRBJ2-2	TGCGCCAGCAGCCAGGATGACAGGGGATGGAACACCGGGGAGCTGTTTTTT	CASSQDDRGWNTGELFF
.	TRBV28	.	TRBJ2-7	TGTGCCAGCAGTCCGACAGTCTACGAGCAGTACTTC	CASSPTVYEQYF
.	TRBV6-5	.	TRBJ2-7	TGTGCCAGCAGTTCCACAGGGCCGGGCCCCTACGAGCAGTACTTC	CASSSTGPGPYEQYF
.	TRBV5-6	TRBD1	TRBJ2-2	TGTGCCAGCAGCCCCCGGGACAGGGGGAACACCGGGGAGCTGTTTTTT	CASSPRDRGNTGELFF
.	TRBV7-2	.	TRBJ1-4	TGTGCCAGCAGCTCTCACTTACCGGGACAACCTAATGAAAAACTGTTTTTT	CASSSHLPGQPNEKLFF
.	TRBV2	TRBD1	TRBJ1-6	TGTGCCAGCAGAGGGGGCCTAAGATCTAATTCACCCCTCCACTTT	CASRGGLRSNSPLHF
many	TRBV5-1	.	TRBJ1-5	TGCGCCAGCAGCTTGGGCGTCGGGGGTCAGCCCCAGCATTTT	CASSLGVGGQPQHF
.	TRBV2	TRBD1	TRBJ2-7	TGTGCCAGCAGTGAAATGGGACAGGCATTAGAGCAGTACTTC	CASSEMGQALEQYF
.	TRBV29-1	.	TRBJ2-5	TGCAGCGCAAACCCGAGGGCAGGGAGGGAGACCCAGTACTTC	CSANPRAGRETQYF
.	TRBV7-2	.	TRBJ2-7	TGTGCCAGCAGAGTGTCGCGGTATAGCTCCTACGAGCAGTACTTC	CASRVSRYSSYEQYF
.	TRBV24-1	.	TRBJ1-3	TGTGCCACCAGTGATTCCCGGAGCTCTGGAAACACCATATATTTT	CATSDSRSSGNTIYF
.	TRBV7-2	.	TRBJ1-6	TGTGCCAGCAGCCAACCGGGCGGGACGGGGCGCCTCCACTTT	CASSQPGGTGRLHF
few	TRBV7-3	.	TRBJ1-4	TGTGCCAGCAGCTTCCCTACAGGGAAGGGGGAAAAACTGTTTTTT	CASSFPTGKGEKLFF
.	TRBV6-2/TRBV6-3	.	TRBJ1-4	TGTGCCAGCAGTTACTCTCGAGTTTCAACTAATGAAAAACTGTTTTTT	CASSYSRVSTNEKLFF
.	TRBV5-4	.	TRBJ1-6	TGTGCCAGCAGCTTCCTATCGACGGCAGGGGATTCACCCCTCCACTTT	CASSFLSTAGDSPLHF
.	TRBV27	.	TRBJ1-1	TGTGCCAGCACTCCAGTGGGGGGGCTAAATGAAGCTTTCTTT	CASTPVGGLNEAFF
.	TRBV10-3	TRBD2	TRBJ2-1	TGTGCCACTTCTAGCGGGAACATTGAGCAGTTCTTC	CATSSGNIEQFF
.	TRBV9	.	TRBJ1-1	TGTGCCAGCAGCGTAGACAGGGACACTGAAGCTTTCTTT	CASSVDRDTEAFF
.	TRBV7-2	TRBD2	TRBJ2-7	TGTGCCAGCAGCCCCCTGCGGGGGGGGAGTGGGTCCTACGAGCAGTACTTC	CASSPLRGGSGSYEQYF
few	TRBV3-1/TRBV3-2	.	TRBJ2-7	TGTGCCAGCAGCCGGACTGACGTCTACGAGCAGTACTTC	CASSRTDVYEQYF
.	TRBV2	.	TRBJ1-1	TGTGCCAGCAGTCCAGGGATGAACACTGAAGCTTTCTTT	CASSPGMNTEAFF
.	TRBV5-5	.	TRBJ2-1	TGTGCCAGCAGCGCGGTAGGTGAGCAGTTCTTC	CASSAVGEQFF
.	TRBV5-1	TRBD2	TRBJ2-3	TGCGCCAGCAGCGTTAGCGGGAGCTTGATCGATACGCAGTATTTT	CASSVSGSLIDTQYF